These 14 T cell receptor beta chains were sequenced from one sample in a study of cytomegalovirus exposure and HLA in healthy donors. Both 60 Vbeta primers and 13 Jbeta primers went into the PCR. Data came from immunoSEQ multiplex PCR; TCRdb stores just in-frame clones and leaves some out. The sample comprises around 160,000 clones, approximately 80% of which are singletons, and 2.2% rests with the top ten. The source material was PBMCs. These receptors originate from a middle-aged man in good health and CMV-seropositive.

The chain uses TRBV7-2 and TRBJ1-1, with D hard to call. The CDR3 consists of 16 residues. Germline CDR1 reads SGHTA; CDR2 reads FQGNSA. The V end lost 5 bases, the J end lost 0 bases, and 16 bases lay between the germline ends. CDR3 in DNA: TGTGCCAGCAGCCAGAGGGCCCCAGGAATGAACACTGAAGCTTTCTTT. This sequence encodes CASSQRAPGMNTEAFF.

This clone was counted once. This chain joins TRBV4-3 and TRBJ1-5; 9 positions match TRBD1. Germline V gives CDR1 LGHNA, CDR2 YSLEER. J lost 2 bases, V lost 4 bases, and 3 bases had no gene match. The CDR3 has 15 amino acids. For the CDR3, the DNA is TGCGCCAGCAGCCGGGGACAGGGAGGCAATCAGCCCCAGCATTTT. Translation gives CASSRGQGGNQPQHF.

The chain joins TRBV6-5 to TRBJ1-4, with D possibly TRBD1 on 5 matching bases. The CDR3 is made up of 15 amino acids. Trimming removed 7 bases at V and 4 bases at J, with 16 bases between. From germline, CDR1 is MNHEY and CDR2 SVGAGI. The CDR3 coding sequence is TGTGCCAGCACCTCCCCCAAGGGGAATAATGAAAAACTGTTTTTT. This sequence encodes CASTSPKGNNEKLFF.

The gene calls are TRBV7-6 and TRBJ2-3; 10 bases fit TRBD1. Unmatched junction bases numbered 9, after V lost 4 bases and J lost 5 bases. The CDR3 totals 16 residues. Germline CDR1 is SGHVS and CDR2 is FNYEAQ. The CDR3 is CASSSFRDRGRDTQYF. As DNA, the CDR3 is TGTGCCAGCAGCTCATTCCGGGACAGGGGTCGAGATACGCAGTATTTT.

The chain is built from TRBV23-1 and TRBJ2-5, with 8 bases lining up with TRBD2. TRBV23-1 is noted as an ORF with a role that remains uncertain. The CDR3 loop spans 18 amino acids. After removal of 4 bases from V and 2 bases from J, the junction contained 15 bases not matched to a gene. CDR3 residues: CASSPLLAVGRGQETQYF. For the CDR3, the DNA is TGCGCCAGCAGTCCGTTACTAGCGGTCGGTCGCGGACAAGAGACCCAGTACTTC.

This chain connects TRBV7-9 to TRBJ2-4, with 7 bases that match TRBD2. CDR3 length: 19 amino acids. Germline values: CDR1 SEHNR, CDR2 FQNEAQ (reference sequence). J was trimmed by 6 bases and V by 1 base; bases with no gene match: 18. CDR3 sequence: CASSLVKGAASGIINIQYF. DNA for the CDR3: TGTGCCAGCAGCTTAGTTAAAGGGGCAGCTAGCGGAATTATAAACATTCAGTACTTC.

The chain carries TRBV4-1 and TRBJ1-4, with 7 bases lining up with TRBD1. The CDR3 covers 17 residues. The J segment lost 3 bases and the V segment lost 0 bases, leaving 7 bases of the junction unmatched. Germline assignment: CDR1 MGHRA and CDR2 YSYEKL. The CDR3 nucleotides read TGCGCCAGCAGCCAAGAGACAGGGCCAGGGTCTAATGAAAAACTGTTTTTT. It translates to CASSQETGPGSNEKLFF.

This clone appeared once. The chain combines TRBV6-6 with TRBJ2-2; 8 nucleotides match TRBD2. This CDR3 is 15 amino acids long. Trimming at V came to 6 bases and at J to 0 bases, leaving 3 bases not matched to a gene. In germline, CDR1 is MNHNY, CDR2 SVGAGI (reference sequence). The CDR3 protein is CASSRLASNTGELFF. As DNA, the CDR3 is TGTGCCAGCAGCAGACTAGCGTCGAACACCGGGGAGCTGTTTTTT.

There are a few counts of this clone. CDR3 sequence reads: CASRPGQYSYEQYF. In nucleotides, the CDR3 is TGTGCCAGCAGGCCGGGACAATACTCCTACGAGCAGTACTTC. The rearrangement joins TRBV6-5 to TRBJ2-7; tentative D call: TRBD1 (6 bases). This CDR3 has 14 amino acids. CDR1 and CDR2 from the germline V gene are MNHEY and SVGAGI. V lost 6 bases and J 0 bases, leaving 12 bases between the germline ends.

This clone was detected only a few times. The DNA of the CDR3 is TGTGCCAGCAGCCAGTCCCCACGCTACGAGCAGTACTTC. Translated, it gives CASSQSPRYEQYF. The chain employs TRBV7-2 and TRBJ2-7; D is ambiguous. Germline V gene data show CDR1 as SGHTA and CDR2 as FQGNSA. CDR3 length equals 13 residues. The ends were cut back, 5 bases at V and 3 bases at J, with 11 bases in the middle.

In this sample, this clone turned up once. V is TRBV6-5 and J is TRBJ2-7; possible D gene TRBD1, 6 bases. Germline V gene sequence: CDR1 MNHEY, CDR2 SVGAGI. The length of the CDR3 is 15 residues. Trimming stripped 6 bases from V and 3 bases from J, with 18 bases between. The CDR3 sequence: CASSPTGYNLYEQYF. The CDR3 DNA reads TGTGCCAGCAGCCCAACAGGGTACAACCTCTACGAGCAGTACTTC.

The J gene is TRBJ1-3, the V gene TRBV7-2, with D tentatively TRBD1 (6 bases). V was clipped by 5 bases and J by 2 bases, with 10 bases between them. This CDR3 comprises 14 residues. Germline lookup yields CDR1 SGHTA and CDR2 FQGNSA. CDR3 in DNA: TGTGCCAGCAGCCAAGGGGGGGCTGGAAACACCATATATTTT. Translation gives CASSQGGAGNTIYF.

V usage is TRBV11-2 and J usage is TRBJ2-5, with D possibly TRBD2 on 5 matching bases. This CDR3 region has 13 residues. V was pared by 0 bases and J by 12 bases, with 14 bases between. Looked up from germline, CDR1 is SGHAT and CDR2 is FQNNGV. CDR3 sequence: CASSLDGGRGEYF. The DNA of the CDR3 is TGTGCCAGCAGCTTAGATGGAGGTCGGGGAGAGTACTTC.

The chain couples TRBV9 to TRBJ2-1; perhaps TRBD2 as D (6 bases). Per germline, CDR1 SGDLS and CDR2 YYNGEE. V was cut by 4 bases and J by 6 bases, with 17 bases left in between. The CDR3 is 15 amino acids. CDR3: CASSILGGSGNEQFF. CDR3 DNA: TGTGCCAGCAGCATCCTGGGGGGTAGCGGCAATGAGCAGTTCTTC.